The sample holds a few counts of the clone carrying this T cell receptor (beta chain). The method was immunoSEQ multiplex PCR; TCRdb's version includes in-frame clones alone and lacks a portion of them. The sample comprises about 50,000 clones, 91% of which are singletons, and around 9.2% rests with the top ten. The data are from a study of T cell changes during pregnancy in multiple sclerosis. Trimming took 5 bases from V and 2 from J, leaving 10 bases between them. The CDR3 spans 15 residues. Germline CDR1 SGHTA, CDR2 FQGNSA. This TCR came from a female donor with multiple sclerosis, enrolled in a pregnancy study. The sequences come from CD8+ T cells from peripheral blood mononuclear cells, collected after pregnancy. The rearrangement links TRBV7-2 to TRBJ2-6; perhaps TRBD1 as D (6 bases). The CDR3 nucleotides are TGTGCCAGCAGCCTCAGGGGTGCTGGGGCCAACGTCCTGACTTTC. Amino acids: CASSLRGAGANVLTF. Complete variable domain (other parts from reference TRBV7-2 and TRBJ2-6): GAGVSQSPSNKVTEKGKDVELRCDPISGHTALYWYRQSLGQGLEFLIYFQGNSAPDKSGLPSDRFSAERTGGSVSTLTIQRTQQEDSAVYLCASSLRGAGANVLTFGAGSRLTVL.